The text below deals with one TCR beta chain. The clone's antigen remains unknown. No per-base quality is available; no much larger clone lies one base away. This record belongs to a study of blood T cells in healthy people across ages (dated by TCRdb to about 2015). The study in broad terms: In model experiments, template switching captured roughly one uniquely barcoded TCR beta cDNA molecule for every two T cells. Donors of different ages were randomly distributed across sequencing lanes to avoid experimental bias. Two additional independent replicas of 1 million unique cDNA reads from the same blood draw were analyzed for two donors (one aged 18 to 30 and one aged 80 or older). The donors were split into four age groups: young (average about 15 years), middle-aged (around 37), aged (62) and long-lived (roughly 80). The study measured age-related changes in TCR beta repertoire diversity using deep sequencing normalized with unique cDNA molecular identifiers. Results and caveats for the whole study, not just this receptor: Observed TCR beta diversity per million T cells fell roughly linearly with age, and a significant reduction was already apparent by age about 43. Since profiling was done on bulk unsorted PBMCs, naive and antigen-experienced compartments could not be conclusively compared. Compared with the aged group, more naive CD4+ T cells, fewer expanded clones and increased TCR diversity were shown by the long-lived group, suggesting age selection. There was a strong correlation between observed TCR beta diversity and the percentage of naive T cells measured by flow cytometry. Because donor CMV infection status was unknown, age-related changes in expanded clonotypes were potentially confounded. Total diversity estimates from one million sequenced T cells were considered lower bounds and underestimates.

Library construction relied on 5' RACE. The sample was run on an Illumina HiSeq 2500. The second PCR ran for roughly 6 to 11 cycles and used a J-beta primer mix along with a sample-barcoded 5' primer. A unique molecular identifier was introduced onto each TCR beta cDNA molecule by a template-switch 5' adaptor carrying 12 random nucleotides. Each sample yielded at least 3 million CDR3-containing paired-end reads. The Mint cDNA synthesis kit, primed by a TRBC-specific oligonucleotide, was used to synthesize first-strand cDNA from all RNA. Following uracil-DNA glycosylase treatment, a first 18-cycle PCR with universal primers M1SS and BC2_uni_R was performed on all cDNA. The published analysis was carried out like this. Each sample was normalized by randomly selecting 1 million high-quality reads, each carrying a distinct molecular identifier. Instead of being binned into consensus sequences, reads that shared molecular identifiers were thrown out. CDR3 identification, clonotype clustering and error correction used MiTCR with a Q25 quality threshold and the strictest error-elimination algorithm. Lower-bound total TCR beta diversity was estimated with a nonparametric unseen species model using Euler transformation. TCRdb trimmed the raw reads at Q25, called clones with MiXCR and kept productive beta chains. Under each unique CDR3 protein, matching rows form one entry showing the most common genes and DNA. The V and J calls come from TCRdb's annotation, not from the publication. The sample table records around 1,500,000 distinct CDR3 sequences; roughly 27% of these occur just once. The biggest ten clones account for roughly 8% of the sample.

The CDR1 and CDR2 encoded by the germline V gene (reference sequence) are LNHNV and YYDKDF. The CDR3 numbers 19 residues from cysteine through phenylalanine. This entry keeps only the CDR3 DNA: 57 bases, framed from base 1. The donors were roughly 38 Caucasian individuals from Russia, aged 6 to 90 years, who were systemically healthy. Approximately 10 milliliters of peripheral blood were collected from each donor into EDTA-treated Vacutainer tubes. Ficoll-Paque density-gradient centrifugation was used to isolate PBMCs, with at least 6 million per sample. Total RNA was extracted from PBMCs with Trizol reagent, with at least 6 micrograms obtained per sample. The percentages of naive CD45RAhigh/CD27high T cells were determined by flow cytometry on a PBMC aliquot from every donor.

The chain joins TRBV15 to TRBJ2-7; 8 of the junction bases match TRBD1. The last part of the DNA fits TRBJ2-5 better; the J call may be wrong. This TCR came from a woman in her thirties in good health. The sample consisted of blood. The sequence in DNA is TGTGCCACCAGCAGAGAAAGGGGGTCGGCAGGGGGCATTTATGGGACCCAGTACTTC. Its amino acids are CATSRERGSAGGIYGTQYF.